A selection of T cell receptor beta chains follows, all from one sample in a study of shared clonotypes between healthy human individuals. Produced via immunoSEQ multiplex PCR; TCRdb's table is partial and in-frame only. Of 2.5 million or so clones in the sample, approximately 92% are singletons; the top ten hold over 0.12%. The specimen sequenced was naive CD4+ T cells sorted from blood. The receptors derive from a young man in good health. CDR3s include the opening cysteine and the closing phenylalanine or tryptophan. D genes are given only for firm matches. Size is stated for part of the rows, as once, few or many counts, or as a class when the clone is expanded.

V	size	J	D	DNA	CDR3
TRBV4-1	.	TRBJ1-2	.	TGCGCCAGCAGCCAACTAGGGGTTGAAGGCTACACCTTC	CASSQLGVEGYTF
TRBV30	.	TRBJ1-3	.	TGTGCCTGGAGTTCAGGGTTAGGAAACACCATATATTTT	CAWSSGLGNTIYF
TRBV6-5	.	TRBJ1-1	.	TGTGCCAGCACAAACCACTTTGAAGCTTTCTTT	CASTNHFEAFF
TRBV7-2	.	TRBJ2-2	.	TGTGCCACCCAAGGGAGAGGGAACACCGGGGAGCTGTTTTTT	CATQGRGNTGELFF
TRBV19	.	TRBJ2-7	.	TGTGCCAGTAGTATACCGGGGCCCTACGAGCAGTACTTC	CASSIPGPYEQYF
TRBV5-1	.	TRBJ1-6	.	TGCGCCAGCAGCTTTGGGGAGGATAATTCACCCCTCCACTTT	CASSFGEDNSPLHF
TRBV10-3	.	TRBJ2-2	.	TGTGCCATCAGTGAGTCGACCCCGGGAACCGGGGAGCTGTTTTTT	CAISESTPGTGELFF
TRBV4-3	.	TRBJ2-5	TRBD2	TGCGCCAGCAGCCCCCGGGGAGGGGAAGAGACCCAGTACTTC	CASSPRGGEETQYF
TRBV27	.	TRBJ2-7	TRBD2	TGTGCCAGCAACTCGGCCCGGGGGGGATCCTACGAGCAGTACTTC	CASNSARGGSYEQYF
TRBV30	.	TRBJ2-7	TRBD2	TGTGCCTGGGAGCGGGCCAAGCGGGGGGGAAGGGAGCAGTACTTC	CAWERAKRGGREQYF
TRBV30	once	TRBJ2-7	.	TGTGCCTGGAGTATTTTCGGGACTTCCTCCTACGAGCAGTACTTC	CAWSIFGTSSYEQYF
TRBV2	.	TRBJ2-7	.	TGTGCCAGCACGTGGGACGGTTCCTACGAGCAGTACTTC	CASTWDGSYEQYF
TRBV5-1	.	TRBJ2-1	TRBD2	TGCGCCAGCAGCTCGACTAGCCCGAGCTCCTACAATGAGCAGTTCTTC	CASSSTSPSSYNEQFF
TRBV6-6	.	TRBJ1-2	.	TGTGCCAGCAGTCCATCCCGTCGTACGGATGGCTACACCTTC	CASSPSRRTDGYTF
TRBV11-2	.	TRBJ2-3	TRBD2	TGTGCCAGCAGCTTGAGGACTAGCGGGGCCACAGATACGCAGTATTTT	CASSLRTSGATDTQYF
TRBV7-9	.	TRBJ1-4	.	TGTGCCAGCAGCCCTGAGGGCGCAACTAATGAAAAACTGTTTTTT	CASSPEGATNEKLFF
TRBV6-4	few	TRBJ1-6	.	TGTGCCAGCAGTGAACCGGGTTCACCCCTCCACTTT	CASSEPGSPLHF
TRBV28	.	TRBJ2-4	.	TGTGCCAGCAGTTCTCCAGGGGACGGCAAAAACATTCAGTACTTC	CASSSPGDGKNIQYF
TRBV15	.	TRBJ2-4	TRBD1	TGTGCCACCAGAACCGACAGGGGAACCAAAAACATTCAGTACTTC	CATRTDRGTKNIQYF
TRBV15	.	TRBJ2-6	TRBD2	TGTGCCACCGCAATGGGACTAGCGGCTTTCTCTGGGGCCAACGTCCTGACTTTC	CATAMGLAAFSGANVLTF
TRBV10-3	.	TRBJ2-2	.	TGTGCCATCAGTGAGTTCGAGGGGTTGACCACCGGGGAGCTGTTTTTT	CAISEFEGLTTGELFF
TRBV10-3	.	TRBJ2-7	TRBD1	TGTGCCATCAGTAATACAGGGGTCTCCTACGAGCAGTACTTC	CAISNTGVSYEQYF
TRBV7-8	.	TRBJ2-7	.	TGTGCCAGCAGCTTAGCGGAATGGGCCAGGGGCCCCCACGAGCAGTACTTC	CASSLAEWARGPHEQYF
TRBV2	.	TRBJ2-1	.	TGTGCCAGCATGCGCGGGACGACTCCCGGTGAGCAGTTCTTC	CASMRGTTPGEQFF
TRBV9	once	TRBJ2-3	.	TGTGCCAGCAGCGTAGAGGTCTTCACAGATACGCAGTATTTT	CASSVEVFTDTQYF
TRBV18	.	TRBJ1-1	.	TGTGCCAGCTCACCACAGGGCAGTTTTGAAGCTTTCTTT	CASSPQGSFEAFF
TRBV7-2	.	TRBJ1-5	.	TGTGCCAGCAGCCCCCAGGGTCCCAATCAGCCCCAGCATTTT	CASSPQGPNQPQHF
TRBV5-1	once	TRBJ2-2	TRBD1	TGCGCCAGCAGCGCGCAGGGGGCGCAATACGTCACCGGGGAGCTGTTTTTT	CASSAQGAQYVTGELFF
TRBV4-1	.	TRBJ1-4	.	TGCGCCAGCAGCCTCCTTATTGGGCCTAATGAAAAACTGTTTTTT	CASSLLIGPNEKLFF
TRBV15	.	TRBJ2-2	TRBD2	TGTGCCACCAGCAGAGGACTAGCGGGAGTAGGCGGGGAGCTGTTTTTT	CATSRGLAGVGGELFF
TRBV5-4	.	TRBJ1-1	.	TGTGCCAGCAGCTTTCAAGACACTGAAGCTTTCTTT	CASSFQDTEAFF
TRBV14	.	TRBJ2-2	TRBD2	TGTGCCAGCCTCAGCGGGGGGGCCGGGGAGCTGTTTTTT	CASLSGGAGELFF
TRBV6-5	.	TRBJ2-1	TRBD1	TGTGCCAGTCACGACAGGGACAATGAGCAGTTCTTC	CASHDRDNEQFF
TRBV5-1	.	TRBJ1-4	.	TGCGCCAGCAGCTTGGCGGACACTCGGAATGAAAAACTGTTTTTT	CASSLADTRNEKLFF
TRBV18	.	TRBJ2-7	TRBD1	TGTGCCAGCTCCTTCGGGACAGCAACCTACGAGCAGTACTTC	CASSFGTATYEQYF
TRBV7-3	.	TRBJ2-7	TRBD1	TGTGCCAGCAGCACAGGGGGCGAGCAGTACTTC	CASSTGGEQYF
TRBV7-2	once	TRBJ2-7	TRBD2	TGTGCCAGCAGGCGGGAGACCCTCTACGAGCAGTACTTC	CASRRETLYEQYF
TRBV25-1	.	TRBJ2-3	TRBD1	TGTGCCAGCAGTGAATCAACAGGGGGAACAGATACGCAGTATTTT	CASSESTGGTDTQYF
TRBV28	.	TRBJ1-2	.	TGTGCCAGCAGTTCCCCCTCGGATGGCTACACCTTC	CASSSPSDGYTF
TRBV2	.	TRBJ2-7	.	TGTGCCAGCAGTGAAATCCGCAGGGATCTGGGCGAGCAGTACTTC	CASSEIRRDLGEQYF
TRBV28	once	TRBJ1-2	.	TGTGCCAGCAGTTTCCCCCCCAGGACCGATGGCTACACCTTC	CASSFPPRTDGYTF
TRBV30	.	TRBJ1-6	.	TGTGCCTGGAGTGTAAGGCAAACCCCGCTTTCACCCCTCCACTTT	CAWSVRQTPLSPLHF
TRBV15	.	TRBJ1-2	.	TGTGCCACCAGCAGAGATCGGGGAAACTATGGCTACACCTTC	CATSRDRGNYGYTF
TRBV6-1	.	TRBJ2-3	TRBD2	TGTGCCAGCACTGGGAGCGGGGGATACACAGATACGCAGTATTTT	CASTGSGGYTDTQYF